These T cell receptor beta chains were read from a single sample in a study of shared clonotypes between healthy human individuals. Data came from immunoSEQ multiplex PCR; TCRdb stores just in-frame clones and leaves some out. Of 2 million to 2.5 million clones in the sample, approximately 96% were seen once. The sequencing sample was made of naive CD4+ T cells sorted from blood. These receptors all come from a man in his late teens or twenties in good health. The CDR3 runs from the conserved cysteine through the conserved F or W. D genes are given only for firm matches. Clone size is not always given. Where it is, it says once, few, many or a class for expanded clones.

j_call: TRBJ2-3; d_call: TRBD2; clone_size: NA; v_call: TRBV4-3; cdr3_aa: CASSQGLGSGRSGGTQYF; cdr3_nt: TGCGCCAGCAGCCAAGGACTAGGGAGCGGGAGGTCAGGGGGTACGCAGTATTTT
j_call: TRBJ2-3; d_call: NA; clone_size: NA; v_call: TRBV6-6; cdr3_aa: CASSDQLASTDTQYF; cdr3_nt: TGTGCCAGCAGTGATCAGTTGGCTAGCACAGATACGCAGTATTTT
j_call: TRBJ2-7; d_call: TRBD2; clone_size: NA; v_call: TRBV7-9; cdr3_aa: CASSLESGSSYEQYF; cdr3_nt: TGTGCCAGCAGCTTAGAGAGCGGGAGCTCCTACGAGCAGTACTTC
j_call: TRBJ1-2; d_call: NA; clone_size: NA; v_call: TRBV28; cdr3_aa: CASRVPVAPNYGYTF; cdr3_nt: TGTGCCAGCAGAGTCCCAGTCGCCCCAAACTATGGCTACACCTTC
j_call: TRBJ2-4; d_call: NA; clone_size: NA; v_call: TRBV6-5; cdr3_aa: CASAGDRINKNIQYF; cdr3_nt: TGTGCCAGCGCTGGAGACAGAATCAACAAAAACATTCAGTACTTC
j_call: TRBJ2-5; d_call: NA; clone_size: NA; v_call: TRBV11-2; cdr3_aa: CASSLDGLYGETQYF; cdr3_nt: TGTGCCAGCAGCTTAGATGGCCTTTATGGCGAGACCCAGTACTTC
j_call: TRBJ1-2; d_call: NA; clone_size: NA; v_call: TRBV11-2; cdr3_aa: CASSLMTGNGYTF; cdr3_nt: TGTGCCAGCAGCTTAATGACAGGAAATGGCTACACCTTC
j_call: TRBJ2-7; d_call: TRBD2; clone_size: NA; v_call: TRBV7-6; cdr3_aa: CASSLALAGGPIEQYF; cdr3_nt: TGTGCCAGCAGCTTAGCTCTGGCGGGAGGGCCCATCGAGCAGTACTTC
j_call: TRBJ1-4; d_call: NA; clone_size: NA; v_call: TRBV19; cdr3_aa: CASSHRPGPTNEKLFF; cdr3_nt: TGTGCCAGTAGCCACCGCCCGGGACCAACTAATGAAAAACTGTTTTTT
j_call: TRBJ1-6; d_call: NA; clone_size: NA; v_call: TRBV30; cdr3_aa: CAWIIGGARGRSPLHF; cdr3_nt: TGTGCCTGGATCATCGGGGGGGCCAGAGGGAGATCACCCCTCCACTTT
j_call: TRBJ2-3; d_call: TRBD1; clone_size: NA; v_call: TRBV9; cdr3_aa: CASSVFGTGGTDTQYF; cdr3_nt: TGTGCCAGCAGCGTATTCGGGACAGGGGGTACAGATACGCAGTATTTT
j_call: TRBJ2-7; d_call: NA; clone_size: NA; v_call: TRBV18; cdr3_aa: CASSVGSEGYEQYF; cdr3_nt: TGTGCCAGCTCAGTCGGGAGTGAAGGGTACGAGCAGTACTTC
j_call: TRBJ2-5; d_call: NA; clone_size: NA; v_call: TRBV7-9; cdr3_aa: CASSPGRGQGGETQYF; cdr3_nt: TGTGCCAGCAGCCCCGGCCGTGGGCAGGGCGGGGAGACCCAGTACTTC
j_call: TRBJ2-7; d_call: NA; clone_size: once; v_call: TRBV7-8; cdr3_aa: CASSLMRTPSYEQYF; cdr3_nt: TGTGCCAGCAGCTTAATGAGAACTCCCTCCTACGAGCAGTACTTC
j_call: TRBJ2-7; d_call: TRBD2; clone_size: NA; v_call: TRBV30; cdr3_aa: CAWSRGLAGVGEQYF; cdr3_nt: TGTGCCTGGAGTCGCGGACTAGCGGGAGTTGGCGAGCAGTACTTC
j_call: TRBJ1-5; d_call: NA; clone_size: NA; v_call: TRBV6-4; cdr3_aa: CASSDQGGQPQHF; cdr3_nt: TGTGCCAGCAGTGACCAGGGAGGTCAGCCCCAGCATTTT
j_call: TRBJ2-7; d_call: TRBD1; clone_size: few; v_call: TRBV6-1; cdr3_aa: CASNFLQGATYEQYF; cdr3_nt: TGTGCCAGCAATTTTCTACAGGGGGCTACCTACGAGCAGTACTTC
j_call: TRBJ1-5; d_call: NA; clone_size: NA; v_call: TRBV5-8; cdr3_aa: CASSLGLGKPNQPQHF; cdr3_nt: TGTGCCAGCAGCTTGGGCCTCGGTAAACCCAATCAGCCCCAGCATTTT
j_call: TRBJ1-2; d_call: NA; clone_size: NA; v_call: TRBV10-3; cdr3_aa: CAISGTTDYGYTF; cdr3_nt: TGTGCCATCAGCGGGACTACCGACTATGGCTACACCTTC
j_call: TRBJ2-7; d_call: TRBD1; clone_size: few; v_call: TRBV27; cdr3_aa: CASSLQGDEQYF; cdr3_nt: TGTGCCAGCAGTTTACAGGGGGACGAGCAGTACTTC
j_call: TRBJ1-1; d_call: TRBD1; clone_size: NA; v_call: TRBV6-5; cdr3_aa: CASSSDRGGTEAFF; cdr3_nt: TGTGCCAGCAGTTCGGACAGGGGTGGGACTGAAGCTTTCTTT
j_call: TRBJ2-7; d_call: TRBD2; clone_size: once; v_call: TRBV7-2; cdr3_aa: CASSPGPPGLGMDEQYF; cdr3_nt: TGTGCCAGCAGCCCCGGGCCTCCGGGACTAGGTATGGACGAGCAGTACTTC
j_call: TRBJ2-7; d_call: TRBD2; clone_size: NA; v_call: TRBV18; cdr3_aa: CASSPRAFGTSGNGEQYF; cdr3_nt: TGTGCCAGCTCACCACGTGCTTTCGGTACTAGCGGGAACGGCGAGCAGTACTTC
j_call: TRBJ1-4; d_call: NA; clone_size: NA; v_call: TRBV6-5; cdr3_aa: CASRRTDPNEKLFF; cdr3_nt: TGTGCCAGCAGGAGGACGGACCCAAATGAAAAACTGTTTTTT
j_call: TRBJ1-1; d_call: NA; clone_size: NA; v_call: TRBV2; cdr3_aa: CASRGRTMNTEAFF; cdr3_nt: TGTGCCAGCAGGGGCAGAACTATGAACACTGAAGCTTTCTTT
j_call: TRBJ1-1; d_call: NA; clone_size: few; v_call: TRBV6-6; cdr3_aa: CASSAPPNTEAFF; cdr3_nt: TGTGCCAGCAGTGCTCCACCGAACACTGAAGCTTTCTTT
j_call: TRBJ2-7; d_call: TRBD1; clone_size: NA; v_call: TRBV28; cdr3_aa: CASISNRGTYEQYF; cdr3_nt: TGTGCCAGCATTTCCAACAGGGGTACCTACGAGCAGTACTTC
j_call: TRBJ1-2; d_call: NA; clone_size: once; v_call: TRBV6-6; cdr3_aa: CASRLGNYGYTF; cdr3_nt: TGTGCCAGTCGACTTGGGAACTATGGCTACACCTTC
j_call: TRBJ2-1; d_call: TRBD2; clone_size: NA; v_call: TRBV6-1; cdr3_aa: CASSSGLAYNEQFF; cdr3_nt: TGTGCCAGCAGTTCGGGACTAGCCTACAATGAGCAGTTCTTC
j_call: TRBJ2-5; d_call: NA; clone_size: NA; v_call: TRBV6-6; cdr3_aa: CASSPQFSREETQYF; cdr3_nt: TGTGCCAGCAGCCCTCAGTTTTCTCGGGAGGAGACCCAGTACTTC
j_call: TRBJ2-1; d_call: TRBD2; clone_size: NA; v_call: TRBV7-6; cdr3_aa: CASSKLAGSYNEQFF; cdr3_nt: TGTGCCAGCAGTAAACTAGCGGGTTCCTACAATGAGCAGTTCTTC
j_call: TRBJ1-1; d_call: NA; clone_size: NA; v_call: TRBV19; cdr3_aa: CASTIGWGMNTEAFF; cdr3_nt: TGTGCCAGTACCATAGGGTGGGGAATGAACACTGAAGCTTTCTTT
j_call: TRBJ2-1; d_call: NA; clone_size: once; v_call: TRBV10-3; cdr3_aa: CAISESGSASNEQFF; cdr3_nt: TGTGCCATCAGTGAGTCGGGGTCAGCAAGCAATGAGCAGTTCTTC
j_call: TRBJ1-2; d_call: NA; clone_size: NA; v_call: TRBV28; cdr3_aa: CASKTPGIYGYTF; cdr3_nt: TGTGCCAGCAAGACACCTGGAATCTATGGCTACACCTTC
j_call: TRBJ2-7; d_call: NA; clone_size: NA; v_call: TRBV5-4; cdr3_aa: CASSPRTGAFYEQYF; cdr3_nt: TGTGCCAGCAGCCCCCGGACGGGAGCTTTCTACGAGCAGTACTTC
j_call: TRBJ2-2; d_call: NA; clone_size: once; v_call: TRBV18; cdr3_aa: CASSPVWATGELFF; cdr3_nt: TGTGCCAGCTCACCAGTTTGGGCCACCGGGGAGCTGTTTTTT
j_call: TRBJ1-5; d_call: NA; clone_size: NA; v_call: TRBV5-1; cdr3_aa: CASSFNGDNQPQHF; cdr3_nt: TGCGCCAGCAGCTTTAACGGGGACAATCAGCCCCAGCATTTT
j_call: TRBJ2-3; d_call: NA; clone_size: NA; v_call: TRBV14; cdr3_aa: CASSHTVDTQYF; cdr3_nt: TGTGCCAGCAGCCATACGGTTGATACGCAGTATTTT
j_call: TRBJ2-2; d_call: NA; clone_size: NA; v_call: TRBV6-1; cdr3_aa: CASRDSLPNTGELFF; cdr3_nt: TGTGCCAGCAGGGACAGCCTTCCCAACACCGGGGAGCTGTTTTTT
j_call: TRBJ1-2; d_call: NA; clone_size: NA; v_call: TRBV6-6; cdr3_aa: CASISGQNYGYTF; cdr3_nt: TGTGCCAGCATATCTGGACAGAACTATGGCTACACCTTC
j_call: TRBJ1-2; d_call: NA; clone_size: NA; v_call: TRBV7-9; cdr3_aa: CASSFNHEGYTF; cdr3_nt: TGTGCCAGCAGCTTTAACCACGAAGGCTACACCTTC
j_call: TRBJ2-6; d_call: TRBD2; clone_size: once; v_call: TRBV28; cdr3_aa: CASSGFYGGASGANVLTF; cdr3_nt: TGTGCCAGCAGTGGGTTTTACGGGGGGGCCTCTGGGGCCAACGTCCTGACTTTC
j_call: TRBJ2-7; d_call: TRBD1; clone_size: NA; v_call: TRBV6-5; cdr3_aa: CASSLGQWYEQYF; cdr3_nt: TGTGCCAGCAGTTTGGGACAGTGGTACGAGCAGTACTTC
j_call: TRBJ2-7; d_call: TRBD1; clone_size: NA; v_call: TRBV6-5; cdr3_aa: CASSYGQGRSYEQYF; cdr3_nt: TGTGCCAGCAGTTACGGACAGGGCCGCTCCTACGAGCAGTACTTC
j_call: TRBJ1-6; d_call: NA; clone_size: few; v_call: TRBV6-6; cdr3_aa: CASSSFLNYNSPLHF; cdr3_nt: TGTGCCAGCAGTTCCTTCCTGAATTATAATTCACCCCTCCACTTT
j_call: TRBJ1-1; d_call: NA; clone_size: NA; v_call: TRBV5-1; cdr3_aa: CASSLDPRGVVF; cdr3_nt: TGCGCCAGCAGCTTGGACCCCCGGGGGGTCGTCTTT
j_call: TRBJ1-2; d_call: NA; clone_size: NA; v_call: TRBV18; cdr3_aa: CASSLQASDYGYTF; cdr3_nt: TGTGCCAGCTCACTTCAGGCCTCGGACTATGGCTACACCTTC
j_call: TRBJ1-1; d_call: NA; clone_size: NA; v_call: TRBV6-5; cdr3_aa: CASSYSSRTEAFF; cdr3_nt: TGTGCCAGCAGTTACTCGAGCCGCACTGAAGCTTTCTTT
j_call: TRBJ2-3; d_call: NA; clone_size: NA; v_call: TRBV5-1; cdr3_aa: CASSFRAGTDTQYF; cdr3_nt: TGCGCCAGCAGCTTTCGGGCGGGCACAGATACGCAGTATTTT
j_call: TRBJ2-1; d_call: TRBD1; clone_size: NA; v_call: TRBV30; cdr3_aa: CAWSLQGPRTQEQFF; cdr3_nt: TGTGCCTGGAGTTTACAGGGGCCCCGGACCCAAGAGCAGTTCTTC